These 8 T cell receptor beta chains came from one sample sequenced in a study of PD-L1 blockade in urothelial cancer. Time point indicated: pretreatment peripheral blood. Sequenced by immunoSEQ multiplex PCR; TCRdb stores in-frame clones only, minus some. The sample lists 95,000 to 100,000 clones; over 75% were seen once. The specimen was PBMCs, collected around atezolizumab (anti-PD-L1) treatment. These receptors originate from a man in his sixties with urothelial cancer.

The chain uses TRBV18 and TRBJ2-2; D may be TRBD2 (5 bases). This CDR3 contains 14 residues. Trimming removed 3 bases from V and 14 bases from J, with 19 bases in between. Germline CDR1 reads KGHSH; CDR2 reads LQKENI. The CDR3 region is CASSPRLPDMGLFF. The CDR3 nucleotides read TGTGCCAGCTCACCTCGACTACCTGATATGGGACTGTTTTTT.

The gene calls are TRBV4-3 and TRBJ2-3, with 9 bases lining up with TRBD2. The germline V gene has CDR1 LGHNA and CDR2 YSLEER. The CDR3 covers 16 residues. V shed 0 bases and J 2 bases; nucleotides not matched to a gene: 3. The CDR3 here is CASSQEPSGDTDTQYF. CDR3 bases: TGCGCCAGCAGCCAAGAGCCTAGCGGGGACACAGATACGCAGTATTTT.

The V call is TRBV10-2, the J call TRBJ2-5; perhaps TRBD1 as D (6 bases). The CDR3 length is 13 residues. V was shortened by 4 bases and J by 2 bases, with 8 bases between the two germline ends. The germline CDR1 and CDR2 sequences are WSHSY and SAAADI. The chain's CDR3 is CASSADRQETQYF. The CDR3, as DNA: TGCGCCAGCAGTGCGGACAGACAAGAGACCCAGTACTTC.

V usage is TRBV5-4 and J usage is TRBJ1-1, with D perhaps matching TRBD1 (5 bases). The CDR3 consists of 13 residues. Germline CDR1 is SGHNT and CDR2 is YYREEE (reference sequence). Trimming pared 7 bases from V and 3 bases from J, leaving 13 bases between. The CDR3 DNA reads as TGTGCCAGCGGGGGGGGAGTGGACACTGAAGCTTTCTTT. Protein: CASGGGVDTEAFF.

The rearrangement uses TRBV7-9 and TRBJ2-2, with 8 bases lining up with TRBD2. Germline CDR1 SEHNR, CDR2 FQNEAQ (reference sequence). The V gene end was trimmed by 1 base and the J gene end by 4 bases; junction bases not matched to a gene: 5. This CDR3 has 16 amino acids. The CDR3 DNA follows: TGTGCCAGCAGCTTAGTCTTTGCGGGAGGCACCGGGGAGCTGTTTTTT. The encoded protein is CASSLVFAGGTGELFF.

This clone was seen a handful of times. This chain connects TRBV30 to TRBJ1-2; 7 bases are a match to TRBD1. The CDR3 is 14 amino acids. Trimming cost V 4 bases and J 5 bases; bases outside gene matches: 10. Germline CDR1 and CDR2: GTSNPN and SVGIG (reference sequence). CDR3 amino acids: CAWKLTGLSYGYTF. The CDR3 DNA reads TGTGCCTGGAAATTGACAGGGTTAAGTTATGGCTACACCTTC.

This clone was seen only a few times. This chain connects TRBV30 to TRBJ2-1, with D perhaps matching TRBD2 (5 bases). The CDR3 is 15 residues long. CDR1 is GTSNPN and CDR2 is SVGIG in the germline V gene (reference sequence). The V end lost 0 bases, the J end lost 9 bases, and 18 bases lay between the germline ends. CDR3 residues: CAWSVLSGPTSEQFF. The CDR3 nucleotides are TGTGCCTGGAGTGTACTGAGCGGTCCTACAAGTGAGCAGTTCTTC. Using reference TRBV30 and TRBJ2-1 for the parts outside the CDR3, the full variable domain is SQTIHQWPATLVQPVGSPLSLECTVEGTSNPNLYWYRQAAGRGLQLLFYSVGIGQISSEVPQNLSASRPQDRQFILSSKKLLLSDSGFYLCAWSVLSGPTSEQFFGPGTRLTVL.

This chain connects TRBV4-1 to TRBJ1-2; 7 bases map to TRBD1. The junction had 5 bases not matched to a gene; V was cut back by 4 bases and J by 0 bases. The CDR3 is 15 amino acids. CDR1 is MGHRA and CDR2 is YSYEKL in the germline V gene. Here the CDR3 DNA reads TGCGCCAGCAGCCCCGGACAGGCCTCTAACTATGGCTACACCTTC. Its translation: CASSPGQASNYGYTF.